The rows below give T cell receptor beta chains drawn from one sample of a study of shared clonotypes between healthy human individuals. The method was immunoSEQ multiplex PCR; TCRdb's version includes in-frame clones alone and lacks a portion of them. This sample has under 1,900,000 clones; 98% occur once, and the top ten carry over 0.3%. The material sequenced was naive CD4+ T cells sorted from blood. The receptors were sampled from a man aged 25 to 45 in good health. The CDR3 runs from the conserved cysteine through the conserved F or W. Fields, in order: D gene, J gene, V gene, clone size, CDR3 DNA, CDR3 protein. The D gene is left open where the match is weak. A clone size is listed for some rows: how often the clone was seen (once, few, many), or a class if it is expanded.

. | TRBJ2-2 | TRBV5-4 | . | TGTGCCAGTACGAAGTCAGGCGGGGAGCTGTTTTTT | CASTKSGGELFF
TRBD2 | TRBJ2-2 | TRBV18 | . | TGTGCCAGCTCACCAACCGGGACTATAAACACCGGGGAGCTGTTTTTT | CASSPTGTINTGELFF
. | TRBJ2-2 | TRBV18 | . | TGTGCCAGCTCACCAGGGGTTAGCACCGGGGAGCTGTTTTTT | CASSPGVSTGELFF
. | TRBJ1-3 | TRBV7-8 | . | TGTGCCAGCAGCTTAACGGCCAGGGCCATTGGAAACACCATATATTTT | CASSLTARAIGNTIYF
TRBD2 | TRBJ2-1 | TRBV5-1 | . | TGCGCCAGCAGCTTGGCCGGGAGGGCCACTTTTTCCTACAATGAGCAGTTCTTC | CASSLAGRATFSYNEQFF
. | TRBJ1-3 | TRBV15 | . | TGTGCCACCGAGAAACAGCTTTCTGGAAACACCATATATTTT | CATEKQLSGNTIYF
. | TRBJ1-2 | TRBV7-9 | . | TGTGCCAGCAGCCATACAATGCGGGGCTACACCTTC | CASSHTMRGYTF
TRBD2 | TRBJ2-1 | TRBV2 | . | TGTGCCAGCAGTGATCGGACTAGGGTCCACAATGAGCAGTTCTTC | CASSDRTRVHNEQFF
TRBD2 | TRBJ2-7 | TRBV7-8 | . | TGTGCCAGCAGCTTAGAGGCTAGCGGGAGTGGCTACGAGCAGTACTTC | CASSLEASGSGYEQYF
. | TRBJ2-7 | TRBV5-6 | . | TGTGCCAGCAGTTTTATGGAGCCTAGCAGATCCTACGAGCAGTACTTC | CASSFMEPSRSYEQYF
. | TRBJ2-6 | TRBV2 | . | TGTGCCAGCAGTAGGACGGGCGTCTCTGGGGCCAACGTCCTGACTTTC | CASSRTGVSGANVLTF
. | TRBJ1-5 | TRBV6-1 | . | TGTGCCAGCAGCCTCCGGGGACGGGAGCCCCAGCATTTT | CASSLRGREPQHF
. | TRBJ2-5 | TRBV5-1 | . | TGCGCCAGCAGCTTGTCTAGGGCAGAGACCCAGTACTTC | CASSLSRAETQYF
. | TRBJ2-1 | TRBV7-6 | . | TGTGCCAGCAGCTTACCCCCGGGGAATGAGCAGTTCTTC | CASSLPPGNEQFF
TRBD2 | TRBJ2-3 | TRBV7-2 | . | TGTGCCAGCAGCTCGCGCCCGACTAGCGGGAGTCCAGATACGCAGTATTTT | CASSSRPTSGSPDTQYF
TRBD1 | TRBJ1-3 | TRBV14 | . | TGTGCCAGCAGCCAAGCGACAGGGGGCTCTGGAAACACCATATATTTT | CASSQATGGSGNTIYF
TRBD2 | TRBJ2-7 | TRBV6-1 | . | TGTGCCAGCAGTGCACTAGCGGGAGAAGCTACGGGAGAGCAGTACTTC | CASSALAGEATGEQYF
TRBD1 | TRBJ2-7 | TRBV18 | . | TGTGCCAGCTCACCGAGAGGGACAGGTGGGGACTACGAGCAGTACTTC | CASSPRGTGGDYEQYF
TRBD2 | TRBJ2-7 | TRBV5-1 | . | TGCGCCAGCAGCTTGGCCAGGGGACTAGCGGGAGTTCGGATGCTCTACGAGCAGTACTTC | CASSLARGLAGVRMLYEQYF
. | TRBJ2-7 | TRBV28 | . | TGTGCCAGCAGCACCCACAGCTCCTACGAGCAGTACTTC | CASSTHSSYEQYF
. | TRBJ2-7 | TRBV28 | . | TGTGCCAGCAGTCGGAAATACGAGCAGTACTTC | CASSRKYEQYF
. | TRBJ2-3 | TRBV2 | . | TGTGCCAGCAGTGAAAGTTGGGGAGAGGATACGCAGTATTTT | CASSESWGEDTQYF
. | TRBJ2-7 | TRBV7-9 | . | TGTGCCAGCAGCCCCGAACGGATCTTAGGCTCTTACGAGCAGTACTTC | CASSPERILGSYEQYF
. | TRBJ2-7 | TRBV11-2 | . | TGTGCCAGCAGCTTGAATCCCAGCGTCGAGCAGTACTTC | CASSLNPSVEQYF
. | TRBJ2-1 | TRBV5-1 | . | TGCGCCAGCAGCTCCGGACGCCTCTACAATGAGCAGTTCTTC | CASSSGRLYNEQFF
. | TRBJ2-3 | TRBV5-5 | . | TGTGCCAGCAGCCGCGTCCCCCCCAAGGCCACAGATACGCAGTATTTT | CASSRVPPKATDTQYF
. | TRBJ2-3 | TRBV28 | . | TGTGCCAGCAGTAGTTACTGGGAAAGCACAGATACGCAGTATTTT | CASSSYWESTDTQYF
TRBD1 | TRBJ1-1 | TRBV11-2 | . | TGTGCCAGCAGCTCACAGGGGGCCATGAACACTGAAGCTTTCTTT | CASSSQGAMNTEAFF
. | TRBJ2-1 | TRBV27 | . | TGTGCCAGCAGTTTATCAATAGCGCCGCATGCTAATGAGCAGTTCTTC | CASSLSIAPHANEQFF
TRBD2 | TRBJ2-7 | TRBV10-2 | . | TGCGCCAGCAGTGACCGCGGGAGGGGGGTCTCCTACGAGCAGTACTTC | CASSDRGRGVSYEQYF
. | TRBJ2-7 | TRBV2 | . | TGTGCCAGCAGGAAGGACCGACAGGACGAGCAGTACTTC | CASRKDRQDEQYF
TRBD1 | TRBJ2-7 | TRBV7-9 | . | TGTGCCAGCAGCTACGGGACAGGGGAACCCTACGAGCAGTACTTC | CASSYGTGEPYEQYF
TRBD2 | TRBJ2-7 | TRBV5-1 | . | TGCGCCAGCAGCTTGGCCCTAGCGGAGAGCTCCTACGAGCAGTACTTC | CASSLALAESSYEQYF
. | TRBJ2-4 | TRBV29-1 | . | TGCAGCGTTGCCCGATCCGGGGCAGGCATTCAGTACTTC | CSVARSGAGIQYF
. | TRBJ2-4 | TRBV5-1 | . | TGCGCCAGCAGCCGGACGGCCGGGATAGCCAAAAACATTCAGTACTTC | CASSRTAGIAKNIQYF
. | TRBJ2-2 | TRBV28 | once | TGTGCCAGCCGGTCAAGCGGGAACACCGGGGAGCTGTTTTTT | CASRSSGNTGELFF
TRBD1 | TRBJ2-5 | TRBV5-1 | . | TGCGCCAGCAGCTTGGGGACCAGGGGGCCCCACCAAGAGACCCAGTACTTC | CASSLGTRGPHQETQYF
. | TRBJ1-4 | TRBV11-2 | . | TGTGCCAGCAGCACCGGGGTGGTGGGTAATGAAAAACTGTTTTTT | CASSTGVVGNEKLFF
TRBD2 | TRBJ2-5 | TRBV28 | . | TGTGCCAGCAGTTTCCCGGGACTAGCGGGGGACTTC | CASSFPGLAGDF
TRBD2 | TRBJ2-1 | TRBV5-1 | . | TGCGCCAGCAGCCTGGCCCTACTAGCGGGAGTGTCCTACAATGAGCAGTTCTTC | CASSLALLAGVSYNEQFF
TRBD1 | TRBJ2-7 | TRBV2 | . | TGTGCCAGCAGAGCCCGGGACAGGGATGGGTACGAGCAGTACTTC | CASRARDRDGYEQYF